A single sample is the source of the 21 T cell receptor beta chains below, sequenced in a study of Graves' ophthalmopathy and Graves' hyperthyroidism (dated by TCRdb to the late 2010s). Sequencing instrument: Illumina HiSeq 2000. For repertoire sequencing, TCR beta CDR3 regions were amplified from RNA transcripts. HTBI primers and the Qiagen OneStep RT-PCR kit were used in a first-round RT-PCR, which was followed by a second-round multiplex PCR, size selection and purification. TCRdb reprocessing: public reads trimmed at Q25 with fastp, clones called with MiXCR, in-frame beta chains kept. Every entry covers one CDR3 protein and lists the most common genes and DNA from its rows. The sample data list 620,000 or so distinct CDR3 sequences, and about a fifth of these were observed just once. Together, the top ten hold approximately 7% of the sample. Specimen: peripheral blood. The source is a woman aged 18-30 years with stable Graves' hyperthyroidism. Some clones in this sample may be carry-over from other donors' samples. Donor details come from another sample of the same person, matched by shared clones.

This clonotype was counted at least ten times. The J gene is TRBJ1-2, the V gene TRBV20-1, with D perhaps TRBD1 (6 bases). V was trimmed by 3 bases and J by 7 bases, leaving 12 bases between them. Per germline, CDR1 DFQATT and CDR2 SNEGSKA (reference sequence). CDR3 length equals 12 residues. CDR3 DNA: TGCAGTGCTAGCCCGGGGGCGGGTGGCTACACCTTC. Its protein is CSASPGAGGYTF.

This sequence joins TRBV10-1 and TRBJ1-5, with D uncertain. The CDR3 runs 12 residues. CDR1 is WNHNN, CDR2 SYGVQD, per germline (reference sequence). V lost 4 bases and J 4 bases, leaving 5 bases between the germline ends. The CDR3 region has the DNA TGCGCCAGCAGTGTTCCAAATCAGCCCCAGCATTTT. Amino acid sequence: CASSVPNQPQHF.

This clonotype has more than one count but fewer than ten. The rearrangement joins TRBV6-1 to TRBJ1-3; TRBD1 matches at 8 bases. The germline CDR1 and CDR2 sequences are MNHNS and SASEGT. This CDR3 has 18 residues. V gave up 2 bases and J gave up 2 bases; unmatched junction bases: 11. This CDR3 is CASSEYGQGVPPGNTIYF. The CDR3 DNA is TGTGCCAGCAGTGAATACGGACAGGGAGTTCCTCCTGGAAACACCATATATTTT.

In this sample, this clonotype turned up many times. The chain couples TRBV19 to TRBJ1-2, with 8 bases matching TRBD1. The CDR3 is made up of 14 amino acids. The V segment lost 6 bases and the J segment 0 bases; nucleotides outside the gene matches: 3. The germline V gene encodes CDR1 LNHDA and CDR2 SQIVND (reference sequence). CDR3 in amino acids: CASSRGQANYGYTF. The CDR3 region has the DNA TGTGCCAGTAGCCGGGGACAGGCTAACTATGGCTACACCTTC.

This clonotype was seen at least ten times. J is TRBJ2-2 and V is TRBV19, with D maybe TRBD2 (6 bases). V dropped 3 bases and J dropped 4 bases, with 9 bases sitting between them. The CDR3 runs 14 residues. Germline V gene data show CDR1 as LNHDA and CDR2 as SQIVND (reference sequence). The CDR3 DNA sequence: TGTGCCAGTAGTATCGGGGGTGGCACCGGGGAGCTGTTTTTT. Translated: CASSIGGGTGELFF.

This clonotype was picked up a small number of times. The chain employs TRBV27 and TRBJ2-2; no reliable D call. Trimming stripped 1 base from V and 6 bases from J, with 15 bases between. The CDR3 loop spans 16 amino acids. Germline loops: CDR1 MNHEY, CDR2 SMNVEV (reference sequence). The DNA for the CDR3 is TGTGCCAGCAGTTTATATGGTGTGCAGTCCGCCGGGGAGCTGTTTTTT. As protein: CASSLYGVQSAGELFF.

This clonotype was detected many times. The chain links TRBV5-5 to TRBJ1-5; a weak D match, TRBD1 (5 bases). This CDR3 comprises 15 residues. CDR1 is SGHKS and CDR2 is YYEKEE in the germline V gene (reference sequence). The germline V and J ends were trimmed by 0 bases and 7 bases, with 14 bases remaining between them. Written as DNA, the CDR3 is TGTGCCAGCAGCTTGGGTCGGGGGGACGGGCAGCCCCAGCATTTT. This gives the protein CASSLGRGDGQPQHF.

This clonotype was detected ten times or more. This sequence joins TRBV20-1 and TRBJ2-5; D is possibly TRBD2 (6 bases). Germline assignment: CDR1 DFQATT and CDR2 SNEGSKA (reference sequence). V was cut by 5 bases and J by 1 base, with 8 bases left in between. The CDR3 consists of 12 residues. Written as DNA, the CDR3 is TGCAGTGCTCGGAGGGCCCAAGAGACCCAGTACTTC. This translates into CSARRAQETQYF.

This clonotype appeared many times. This rearrangement joins TRBV11-2 to TRBJ2-7; TRBD2 matches 7 bases. Germline lookup yields CDR1 SGHAT and CDR2 FQNNGV. V was pared by 10 bases and J by 2 bases, with 8 bases of the junction left unmatched. CDR3 length: 13 residues. CDR3 in DNA: TGTGCCATTGGGGGGGATTTCACCTACGAGCAGTACTTC. Protein sequence: CAIGGDFTYEQYF. Full variable domain (missing parts from reference TRBV11-2 and TRBJ2-7): EAGVAQSPRYKIIEKRQSVAFWCNPISGHATLYWYQQILGQGPKLLIQFQNNGVVDDSQLPKDRFSAERLKGVDSTLKIQPAKLEDSAVYLCAIGGDFTYEQYFGPGTRLTVT.

A word on this clonotype: Given a much more abundant clone one base away, this may be a read error. This chain joins TRBV10-3 and TRBJ1-1, with no clear D. The CDR3 is 13 residues long. From germline, CDR1 is ENHRY and CDR2 SYGVKD. Trimming stripped 5 bases from V and 8 bases from J, with 15 bases between. Here the CDR3 reads CAISNMNSREAFF. CDR3 coding DNA: TGTGCCATCAGTAACATGAACAGTAGAGAAGCTTTCTTT.

The chain is built from TRBV6-1 and TRBJ2-7; tentative D call: TRBD2 (6 bases). The V and J ends lost 1 base and 8 bases respectively, with 24 bases between them. Germline V gene lookup returns CDR1 MNHNS and CDR2 SASEGT. The CDR3 extends over 17 amino acids. The DNA for the CDR3 is TGTGCCAGCAGTGAAGTCAAAACGGCCCCCGTCGGGGGTCAGCAGTACTTC. It encodes CASSEVKTAPVGGQQYF.

This clonotype was seen at least ten times. V is TRBV7-2 and J is TRBJ1-2; perhaps TRBD1 as D (6 bases). Between the trimmed V and J ends, which lost 1 base and 5 bases, there was a span of 14 bases. The CDR3 consists of 15 residues. Germline V lookup: CDR1 SGHTA, CDR2 FQGNSA. CDR3 loop: CASSLGRTAQYGYTF. In DNA form, the CDR3 reads TGTGCCAGCAGCTTAGGTCGGACAGCCCAATATGGCTACACCTTC.

This clonotype was counted ten times or more. V is TRBV28 and J is TRBJ2-4; 10 positions agree with TRBD1. Germline V gene lookup returns CDR1 MDHEN and CDR2 SYDVKM. The CDR3 extends over 15 amino acids. With 6 bases clipped from V and 4 bases from J, the junction kept 6 bases outside the gene matches. CDR3 region: CASRPGTGAKNIQYF. The CDR3 bases are TGTGCCAGCAGACCCGGGACAGGGGCAAAAAACATTCAGTACTTC.

The CDR3 coding sequence is TGCAGTGCTAGGTCTAGCGGGCTAGAGACCCAGTACTTC. Its translation is CSARSSGLETQYF. This sequence joins TRBV20-1 and TRBJ2-5; 8 nucleotides agree with TRBD2. After removal of 3 bases from V and 4 bases from J, the junction contained 4 bases not matched to a gene. The CDR3 covers 13 residues. The V gene's germline CDR1 is DFQATT and CDR2 SNEGSKA (reference sequence).

Many counts were recorded for this clonotype. The rearrangement links TRBV6-5 to TRBJ1-6; the D is unclear. CDR1 and CDR2 (germline): MNHEY, SVGAGI. The CDR3 contains 14 residues. V lost 5 bases and J 11 bases, leaving 16 bases between the germline ends. The DNA for the CDR3 is TGTGCCAGCAGTAACCGGGCCGGGGAGCCACCCCTCCACTTT. As protein: CASSNRAGEPPLHF.

In its sample, this clonotype was seen many times. The chain combines TRBV6-5 with TRBJ1-6; the D is unclear. Looked up from germline, CDR1 is MNHEY and CDR2 is SVGAGI. The CDR3 consists of 17 residues. With 2 bases removed from V and 7 bases from J, the gap between germline ends came to 18 bases. CDR3 sequence: CASSYDGPPLGNSPLHF. The DNA for the CDR3 is TGTGCCAGCAGTTACGACGGACCGCCGCTGGGCAATTCACCCCTCCACTTT.

There are many counts of this clonotype. The J gene is TRBJ1-1, the V gene TRBV30; D is undetermined. Per the germline V gene, CDR1 is GTSNPN and CDR2 is SVGIG (reference sequence). This CDR3 is 12 amino acids long. V was trimmed by 4 bases and J by 2 bases, leaving 8 bases between them. The chain's CDR3 is CAWIAINTEAFF. CDR3 in DNA: TGTGCCTGGATAGCCATCAACACTGAAGCTTTCTTT.

This chain uses TRBV2 with TRBJ1-6; D not certain. Per germline, CDR1 SNHLY and CDR2 FYNNEI. V was clipped by 1 base and J by 5 bases, with 6 bases between them. The length of the CDR3 is 14 residues. The CDR3 reads CASSEVGDNSPLHF. The CDR3 DNA is TGTGCCAGCAGTGAAGTCGGAGATAATTCACCCCTCCACTTT.

Many counts were recorded for this clonotype. V gene TRBV15 combines with J gene TRBJ2-5, with 13 positions matching TRBD2. Unmatched junction bases numbered 0, after V lost 5 bases and J lost 3 bases. Germline V gives CDR1 LNHNV, CDR2 YYDKDF (reference sequence). The CDR3 spans 14 residues. Here the CDR3 reads CATSGLAGEETQYF. CDR3 nucleotide sequence: TGTGCCACCAGCGGACTAGCGGGAGAAGAGACCCAGTACTTC.

There are many counts of this clonotype. The chain links TRBV24-1 to TRBJ1-2; 8 nucleotides line up with TRBD1. Losses at the gene ends were 0 bases for V and 6 bases for J; bases not matched to a gene: 8. The CDR3 length is 16 residues. Germline V gives CDR1 KGHDR, CDR2 SFDVKD. CDR3 amino acids: CATSDLGPGQANGYTF. The CDR3 DNA sequence: TGTGCCACCAGTGATTTGGGACCGGGACAGGCAAATGGCTACACCTTC.

This clonotype was seen at least ten times. The CDR3 DNA sequence: TGTGCCAGCAGCCTTACAGAAACTGAAGCTTTCTTT. Residues: CASSLTETEAFF. The gene calls are TRBV13 and TRBJ1-1, with D unresolved. This CDR3 comprises 12 residues. From germline, CDR1 is PRHDT and CDR2 FYEKMQ (reference sequence). V was shortened by 5 bases and J by 5 bases, with 9 bases between the two germline ends.